This TCR beta chain emerged from a study of T cells in Graves' hyperthyroidism and ophthalmopathy. The length of the CDR3 is 17 residues. Germline V gene data show CDR1 as SGHRS and CDR2 as YFSETQ. Losses at the gene ends were 3 bases for V and 4 bases for J; bases not matched to a gene: 7. TCR beta CDR3 sequences were amplified from RNA transcripts. First-round RT-PCR targeting the TCR CDR3 was performed with the HTBI primer set. Using its own MiXCR run on the multiplex PCR reads, TCRdb lists one record per CDR3 protein. The sample carries about 420,000 distinct CDR3 sequences, approximately 14% recorded once.

The TCR sequence derives from a woman in her late teens or twenties with Graves' hyperthyroidism. The chain employs TRBV5-1 and TRBJ2-7; 16 bases map to TRBD2. The sequencing sample was made of blood. The CDR3 region has the DNA TGCGCCAGCAGCTGGGGACTAGCGGGAGGGTCTAAGTACGAGCAGTACTTC. Translating it yields CASSWGLAGGSKYEQYF.